The source of this T cell receptor beta chain is a study of post-analysis software for immune sequencing data. Overall study: Included courses were relapsing-remitting and secondary progressive multiple sclerosis; progressive-relapsing multiple sclerosis was also included.

The V gene lost 6 bases and the J gene lost 4 bases, with 15 bases spanning the gap. CDR3 length: 14 amino acids. Germline values: CDR1 ENHRY, CDR2 SYGVKD. Sequencing libraries made from TCR beta cDNA carried unique molecular identifiers. Some 500,000 cDNA molecules were obtained from roughly 1 to 10 million T cells. Each CDR3 protein is one row after TCRdb ran MiXCR on the PCR reads. The table lists roughly 730,000 distinct CDR3 sequences, less than 35% of them singletons. This clonotype was picked up a small number of times. What it binds is unknown. Findings and limits, study-wide: Compared against controls, patients with multiple sclerosis displayed significantly lower normalized Chao1 diversity. When patients were compared with controls, about 5 TRBV segments were more frequent, TRBV5-6, TRBV5-1 and TRBV20-1 among them.

The V call is TRBV10-3, the J call TRBJ2-5, with no clear D. Sequencing used blood. This receptor was taken from a girl aged 5-17 years with multiple sclerosis. The chain's CDR3 is CAIRESGLGETQYF. The CDR3 DNA follows: TGTGCCATCAGGGAATCTGGGCTAGGAGAGACCCAGTACTTC.